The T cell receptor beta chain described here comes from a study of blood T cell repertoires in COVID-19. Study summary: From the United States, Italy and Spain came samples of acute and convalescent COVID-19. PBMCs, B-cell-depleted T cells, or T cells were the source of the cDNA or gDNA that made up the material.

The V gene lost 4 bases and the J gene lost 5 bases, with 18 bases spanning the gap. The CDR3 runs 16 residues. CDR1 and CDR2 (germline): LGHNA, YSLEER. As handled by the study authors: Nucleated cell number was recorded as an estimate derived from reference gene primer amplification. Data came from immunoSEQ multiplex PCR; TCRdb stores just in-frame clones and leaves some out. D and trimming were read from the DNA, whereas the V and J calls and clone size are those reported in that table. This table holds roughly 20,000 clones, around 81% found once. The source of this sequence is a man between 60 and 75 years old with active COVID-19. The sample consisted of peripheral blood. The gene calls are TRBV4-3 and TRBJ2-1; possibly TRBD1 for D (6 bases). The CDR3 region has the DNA TGCGCCAGCAGCCCCTTGGGGACACCAACCCACAATGAGCAGTTCTTC. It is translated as CASSPLGTPTHNEQFF.